This TCR beta chain derives from a study of T cell responses to AZD1222 COVID-19 vaccine. Overall study findings and caveats: Baseline seropositivity occurred in only six AZD1222 recipients. Repertoire samples came only from after the peak T cell response. Recipients of two AZD1222 doses showed rising Spike-specific TCR breadth and depth.

The germline V and J ends were trimmed by 4 bases and 0 bases, with 14 bases remaining between them. The germline V gene has CDR1 SGHRS and CDR2 YFSETQ. CDR3 length: 16 residues. Points on this clone: Its antigen is unidentified.

The assay was immunoSEQ multiplex PCR, and TCRdb's table has in-frame clones only and misses some. The sample has around 130,000 clones, around 90% seen once. This TCR was sampled from an adult who received the AZD1222 COVID-19 vaccine. The chain combines TRBV5-1 with TRBJ2-1, with D maybe TRBD1 (5 bases). Sequences were derived from peripheral blood, sampled 28 days after the second AZD1222 dose. This chain's CDR3 is CASSQRQSSSYNEQFF. Written as DNA, the CDR3 is TGCGCCAGCAGCCAAAGACAGTCTAGCTCCTACAATGAGCAGTTCTTC.